Listed here is a single T cell receptor (beta chain). The data originate from a study of blood T cell repertoires in COVID-19. Study details: COVID-19 samples collected from the United States, Italy and Spain covered acute and convalescent phases. T cells, B-cell-depleted T cells, or PBMCs supplied cDNA or gDNA.

There are 14 residues in the CDR3. CDR1 and CDR2 (germline): ENHRY, SYGVKD. Trimming shortened V by 3 bases and J by 4 bases, and 10 bases separated the two germline ends. As processed by the authors: Nucleated cell counts were estimated from reference gene primer amplification. The protocol was immunoSEQ multiplex PCR, while the TCRdb copy is restricted to in-frame clones and leaves out a portion. That table furnishes V, J and clone size, whereas the DNA furnished D and trimming. The sample records 270,000 or so clones, approximately 86% being singletons. The sequence was obtained from a woman aged 18 to 35 with acute or convalescent COVID-19. The chain couples TRBV10-3 to TRBJ1-5; D might be TRBD1 (5 bases). The source material was peripheral blood. CDR3 sequence: CAISEIGGNQPQHF. The CDR3 DNA reads TGTGCCATCAGTGAAATCGGGGGGAATCAGCCCCAGCATTTT.